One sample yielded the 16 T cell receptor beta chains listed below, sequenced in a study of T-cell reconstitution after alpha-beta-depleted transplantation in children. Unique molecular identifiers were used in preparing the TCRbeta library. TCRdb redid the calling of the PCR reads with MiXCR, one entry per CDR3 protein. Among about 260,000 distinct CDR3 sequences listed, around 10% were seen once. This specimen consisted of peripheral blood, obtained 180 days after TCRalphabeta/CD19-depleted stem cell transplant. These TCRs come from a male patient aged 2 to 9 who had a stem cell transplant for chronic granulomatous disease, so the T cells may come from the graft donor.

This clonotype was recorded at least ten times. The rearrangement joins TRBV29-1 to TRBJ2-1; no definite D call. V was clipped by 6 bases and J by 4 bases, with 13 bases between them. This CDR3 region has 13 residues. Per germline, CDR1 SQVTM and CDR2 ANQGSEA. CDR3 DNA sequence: TGCAGCGTATCTGGGTTCGGGTACAATGAGCAGTTCTTC. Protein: CSVSGFGYNEQFF.

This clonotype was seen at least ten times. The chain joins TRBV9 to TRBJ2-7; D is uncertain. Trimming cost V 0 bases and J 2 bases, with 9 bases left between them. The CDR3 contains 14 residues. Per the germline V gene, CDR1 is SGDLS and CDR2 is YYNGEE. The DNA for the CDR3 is TGTGCCAGCAGCGTAGGGGTGGTGGCCTACGAGCAGTACTTC. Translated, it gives CASSVGVVAYEQYF.

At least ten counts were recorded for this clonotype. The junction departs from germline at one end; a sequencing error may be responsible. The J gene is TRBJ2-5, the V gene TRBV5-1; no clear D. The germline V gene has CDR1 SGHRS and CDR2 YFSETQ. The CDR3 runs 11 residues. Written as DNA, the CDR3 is TGCGCCAGCAGCTTTCAAGGGACCCAGTACTTC. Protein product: CASSFQGTQYF. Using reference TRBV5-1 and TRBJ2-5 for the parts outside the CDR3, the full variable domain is KAGVTQTPRYLIKTRGQQVTLSCSPISGHRSVSWYQQTPGQGLQFLFEYFSETQRNKGNFPGRFSGRQFSNSRSEMNVSTLELGDSALYLCASSFQGTQYFGPGTRLLVL.

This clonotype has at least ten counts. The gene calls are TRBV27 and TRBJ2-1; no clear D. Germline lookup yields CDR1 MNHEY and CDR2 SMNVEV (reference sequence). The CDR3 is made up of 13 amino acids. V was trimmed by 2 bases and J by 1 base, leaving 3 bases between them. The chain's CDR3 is CASSLRSYNEQFF. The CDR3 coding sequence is TGTGCCAGCAGTTTAAGGTCCTACAATGAGCAGTTCTTC.

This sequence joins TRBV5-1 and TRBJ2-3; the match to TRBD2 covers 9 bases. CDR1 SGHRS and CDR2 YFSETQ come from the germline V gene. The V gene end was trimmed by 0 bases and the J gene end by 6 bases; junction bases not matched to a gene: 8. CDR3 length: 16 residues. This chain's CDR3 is CASSLEGGGAVDTQYF. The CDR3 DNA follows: TGCGCCAGCAGCTTGGAAGGCGGGGGGGCTGTGGATACGCAGTATTTT. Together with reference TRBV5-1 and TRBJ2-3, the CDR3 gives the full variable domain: KAGVTQTPRYLIKTRGQQVTLSCSPISGHRSVSWYQQTPGQGLQFLFEYFSETQRNKGNFPGRFSGRQFSNSRSEMNVSTLELGDSALYLCASSLEGGGAVDTQYFGPGTRLTVL.

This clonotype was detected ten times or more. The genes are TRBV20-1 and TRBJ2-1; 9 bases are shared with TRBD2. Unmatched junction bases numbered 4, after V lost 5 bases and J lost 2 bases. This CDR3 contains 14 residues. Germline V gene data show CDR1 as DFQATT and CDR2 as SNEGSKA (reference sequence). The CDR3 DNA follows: TGCAGTGCTCGGCGACTAGCGGCCTACAATGAGCAGTTCTTC. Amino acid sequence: CSARRLAAYNEQFF.

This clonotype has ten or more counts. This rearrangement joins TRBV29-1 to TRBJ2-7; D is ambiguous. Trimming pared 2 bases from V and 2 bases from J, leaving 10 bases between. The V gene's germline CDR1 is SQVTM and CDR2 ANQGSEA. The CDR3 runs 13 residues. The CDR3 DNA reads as TGCAGCGTTGAACACGGGCCCCCCTACGAGCAGTACTTC. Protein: CSVEHGPPYEQYF.

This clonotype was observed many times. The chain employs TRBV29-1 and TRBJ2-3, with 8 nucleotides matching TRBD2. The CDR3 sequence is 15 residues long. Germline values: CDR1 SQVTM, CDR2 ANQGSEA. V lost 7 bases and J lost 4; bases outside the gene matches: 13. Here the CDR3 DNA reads TGCAGCGCCCGAGGACTAGCCGGGTTTCCAGATACGCAGTATTTT. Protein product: CSARGLAGFPDTQYF.

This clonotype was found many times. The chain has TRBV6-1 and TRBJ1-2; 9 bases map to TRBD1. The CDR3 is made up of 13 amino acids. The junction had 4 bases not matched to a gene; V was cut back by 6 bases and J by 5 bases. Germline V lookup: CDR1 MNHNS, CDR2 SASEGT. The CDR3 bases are TGTGCCAGCAGCAAGGACAGGGGATATGGCTACACCTTC. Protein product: CASSKDRGYGYTF.

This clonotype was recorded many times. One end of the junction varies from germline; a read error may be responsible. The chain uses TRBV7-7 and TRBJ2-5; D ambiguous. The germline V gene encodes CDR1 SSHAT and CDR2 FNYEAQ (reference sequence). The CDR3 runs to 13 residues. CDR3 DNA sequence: TGTGCTAGCAGCCAATTTACTAAAGAGACCCAGTACTTC. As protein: CASSQFTKETQYF.

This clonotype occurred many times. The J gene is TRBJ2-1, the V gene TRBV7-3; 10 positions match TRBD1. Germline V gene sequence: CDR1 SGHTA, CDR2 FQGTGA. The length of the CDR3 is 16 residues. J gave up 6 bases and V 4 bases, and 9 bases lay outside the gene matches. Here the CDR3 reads CASSSARTGGVNEQFF. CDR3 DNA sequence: TGTGCCAGCAGCTCCGCCCGGACAGGGGGAGTCAATGAGCAGTTCTTC.

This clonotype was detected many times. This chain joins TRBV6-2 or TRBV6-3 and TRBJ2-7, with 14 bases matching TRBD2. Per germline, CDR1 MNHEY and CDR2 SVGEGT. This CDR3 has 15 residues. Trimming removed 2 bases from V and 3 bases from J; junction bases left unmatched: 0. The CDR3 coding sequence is TGTGCCAGCAGTTACGGACTAGCGGGAGGCTACGAGCAGTACTTC. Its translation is CASSYGLAGGYEQYF.

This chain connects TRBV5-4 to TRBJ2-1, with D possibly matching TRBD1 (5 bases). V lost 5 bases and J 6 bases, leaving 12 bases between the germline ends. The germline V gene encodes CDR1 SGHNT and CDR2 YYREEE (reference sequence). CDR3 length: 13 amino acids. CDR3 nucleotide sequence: TGTGCCAGCAGAGGCAGGGAACGCAATGAGCAGTTCTTC. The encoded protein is CASRGRERNEQFF.

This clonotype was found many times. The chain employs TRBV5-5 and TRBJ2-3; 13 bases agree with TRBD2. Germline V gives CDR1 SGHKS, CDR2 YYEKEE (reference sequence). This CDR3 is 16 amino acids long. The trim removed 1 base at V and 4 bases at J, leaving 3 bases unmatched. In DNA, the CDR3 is TGTGCCAGCAGCTTGTTGACTAGCGGGAGGTCAGATACGCAGTATTTT. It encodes CASSLLTSGRSDTQYF.

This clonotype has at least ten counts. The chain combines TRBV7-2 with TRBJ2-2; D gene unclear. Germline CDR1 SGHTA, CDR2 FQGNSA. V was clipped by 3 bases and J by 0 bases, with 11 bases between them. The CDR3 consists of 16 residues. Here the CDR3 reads CASSFTLPANTGELFF. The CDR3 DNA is TGTGCCAGCAGCTTCACCCTCCCCGCGAACACCGGGGAGCTGTTTTTT.

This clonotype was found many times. The CDR3 DNA sequence: TGTGCCAGCAGCTTAGTTTCCCCGGGACTAGCGGACGAGCAGTACTTC. The encoded protein is CASSLVSPGLADEQYF. V gene TRBV11-2 combines with J gene TRBJ2-7, with 11 bases lining up with TRBD2. J lost 5 bases, V lost 1 base, and 7 bases had no gene match. CDR3 length equals 16 residues. Germline-derived CDR1 and CDR2 are SGHAT and FQNNGV.